This T cell receptor beta chain was captured in a study of response to subunit inactivated influenza vaccine. This CDR3 is built from 14 residues. V lost 4 bases to trimming and J lost 8 bases; unmatched junction nucleotides: 6. The germline gives CDR1 SGHNT, CDR2 YYREEE (reference sequence). Remarks on this clonotype: The antigen is not known.

Study results and caveats: Few additional T cells are recruited per seasonal influenza vaccination, authors suggested.

MiXCR, applied by TCRdb to the RT-PCR reads, yields one record per CDR3 protein. The table lists 300,000 to 350,000 distinct CDR3 sequences, around a fifth of them singletons, with 9.5% to 13% in the top ten. The chain is built from TRBV5-4 and TRBJ1-6, with 7 bases fitting TRBD1. This receptor was identified in a man between 50 and 75 years old who received an inactivated influenza vaccine. This specimen consisted of PBMCs from blood, obtained 21 months after vaccination. The CDR3 reads CASSKGQRDSPLHF. The CDR3 region has the DNA TGTGCCAGCAGCAAGGGACAGCGGGATTCACCCCTCCACTTT.